The clone carrying this T cell receptor (beta chain) occurred many times. Its target is unknown. V lost 5 bases and J 1 base, leaving 10 bases between the germline ends. Germline CDR1 is SGHVS and CDR2 is FQNEAQ. The CDR3 runs 14 residues. Fresh 10 ml peripheral blood yielded PBMCs. The entry originates in a study of T cells in Graves' hyperthyroidism and ophthalmopathy. General study results and limits: A model built on 13 V-J features separated ophthalmopathy from stable hyperthyroidism.

Researchers took RNA transcripts and amplified the TCR beta CDR3 regions from them. First-round RT-PCR with HTBI primers amplified the TCR CDR3 region. TCRdb processed the multiplex PCR reads anew with MiXCR; each CDR3 protein has one entry. The table shows under 550,000 distinct CDR3 sequences, with 20% occurring only once. The source material was blood. The clonotype comes from a middle-aged man with Graves' ophthalmopathy. The V call is TRBV7-8, the J call TRBJ2-3; D is possibly TRBD1 or TRBD2 (5 bases each). CDR3 bases: TGTGCCAGCAGCCCCGGGACGCGCACAGATACGCAGTATTTT. This translates into CASSPGTRTDTQYF.